These T cell receptor beta chains were read from a single sample in a study of shared clonotypes between healthy human individuals. Clones were sequenced by immunoSEQ multiplex PCR, and TCRdb holds only the in-frame ones, with some missing. The table includes approximately 2.3 million clones, approximately 95% detected once. Sequencing input: naive CD4+ T cells from PBMCs. These receptors all stem from a man between 18 and 35 years old in good health. Some clones in this sample may be carry-over from other donors' samples. Each CDR3 is given with its conserved first and last residue. The D gene is left open where the match is weak. Only part of the rows carry a size: once, few, many, or a class if the clone is expanded.

j_call v_call d_call clone_size cdr3_length cdr3_nt cdr3_aa
TRBJ2-4 TRBV5-8 TRBD2 - 16 TGTGCCAGCGAGAATAGCGGGAGTAGGGCCAAAAACATTCAGTACTTC CASENSGSRAKNIQYF
TRBJ2-1 TRBV5-4 TRBD1 - 15 TGTGCCAGCAGTCAAGGGACAGGCCGTTACAATGAGCAGTTCTTC CASSQGTGRYNEQFF
TRBJ2-1 TRBV19 TRBD2 - 15 TGTGCCAGTAGTATGGGAGGGAGCTCCTACAATGAGCAGTTCTTC CASSMGGSSYNEQFF
TRBJ1-1 TRBV11-2 - - 14 TGTGCCAGCAGTCCTCGGAGATTGAACACTGAAGCTTTCTTT CASSPRRLNTEAFF
TRBJ2-7 TRBV2 - - 14 TGTGCCAGCAGAAAATCGCCGGCCAACTACGAGCAGTACTTC CASRKSPANYEQYF
TRBJ1-2 TRBV10-3 TRBD1 - 15 TGTGCCATCAGTCTGCCGGGACAGGGGGCTGAAGGCTACACCTTC CAISLPGQGAEGYTF
TRBJ2-3 TRBV7-2 - - 12 TGTGCCAGCAGCTCCGTACTAGATACGCAGTATTTT CASSSVLDTQYF
TRBJ2-3 TRBV18 - - 13 TGTGCCAGCTCACCTTCGCGTGCAGATACGCAGTATTTT CASSPSRADTQYF
TRBJ1-2 TRBV28 - - 12 TGTGCCAGCAGGACGCGGGCGAAGGGCTACACCTTC CASRTRAKGYTF
TRBJ2-2 TRBV7-6 TRBD1 - 17 TGTGCCAGCAGCTTAGCCCCCCAGGGGGCGCTGACCGGGGAGCTGTTTTTT CASSLAPQGALTGELFF
TRBJ2-1 TRBV7-9 - once 15 TGTGCCAGCAGCTTAGCGGTAGGAGAGTACAATGAGCAGTTCTTC CASSLAVGEYNEQFF
TRBJ2-1 TRBV7-9 TRBD1 few 15 TGTGCCAGCAGCTTAGGGGACAGGGATTACAATGAGCAGTTCTTC CASSLGDRDYNEQFF
TRBJ2-6 TRBV18 - - 15 TGTGCCAGCTCTCCCAAGGTCTCTGGGGCCAACGTCCTGACTTTC CASSPKVSGANVLTF
TRBJ2-5 TRBV2 TRBD2 - 12 TGTGCCACCACTAGCGTACAAGAGACCCAGTACTTC CATTSVQETQYF
TRBJ1-1 TRBV7-9 TRBD1 - 13 TGTGCCAGCAGCGCGGGACAGGAGGGGGGAGCTTTCTTT CASSAGQEGGAFF
TRBJ2-5 TRBV4-2 - - 15 TGTGCCAGCAGCCAAGATGGGGGCCCGGAAGAGACCCAGTACTTC CASSQDGGPEETQYF
TRBJ2-6 TRBV5-1 - - 14 TGCGCCAGCAGCCGGGATTCCGGGGCCAACGTCCTGACTTTC CASSRDSGANVLTF
TRBJ2-2 TRBV11-2 - - 15 TGTGCCAGCAGCCCCGGTCAGGGGGGCACCGGGGAGCTGTTTTTT CASSPGQGGTGELFF
TRBJ2-2 TRBV5-4 - once 13 TGTGCCAGCAGCTCTCAGGAGGCCGGGGAGCTGTTTTTT CASSSQEAGELFF
TRBJ2-1 TRBV11-3 TRBD2 - 17 TGTGCCAGCAGCACTAGGGTTACTAGCGGGAGGGCAAATGAGCAGTTCTTC CASSTRVTSGRANEQFF
TRBJ1-2 TRBV7-2 - - 14 TGTGCCAGCAGCTTAGTGCGACTTAATTACGGCTACACCTTC CASSLVRLNYGYTF
TRBJ2-1 TRBV11-3 TRBD2 - 14 TGTGCCAGCGCGGGAGGCCCCTCCTACAATGAGCAGTTCTTC CASAGGPSYNEQFF
TRBJ2-1 TRBV7-2 - - 15 TGTGCCAGCAGCTTTTCCGGGGGAAATTACAATGAGCAGTTCTTC CASSFSGGNYNEQFF
TRBJ2-7 TRBV7-3 TRBD2 - 16 TGTGCCAGCAGCCCTACTAGCGGCCCTGGGGCCCTACGCCAGTACTTC CASSPTSGPGALRQYF
TRBJ2-5 TRBV27 TRBD1 - 15 TGTGCCAGCAGAAAAGGGGCAGGGGGCACGAGGAACCAGTACTTC CASRKGAGGTRNQYF
TRBJ1-6 TRBV6-5 TRBD1 - 15 TGTGCCAGCAGTTACTCCTACAGGGGGAATTCACCCCTCCACTTT CASSYSYRGNSPLHF
TRBJ2-2 TRBV9 TRBD2 - 16 TGTGCCAGCAGCCGTGGGCTAGCGGGAACCACCGGGGAGCTGTTTTTT CASSRGLAGTTGELFF
TRBJ2-5 TRBV28 - - 14 TGTGCCAGCAGGGGGGGACGAACCCAAGAGACCCAGTACTTC CASRGGRTQETQYF
TRBJ2-4 TRBV28 - - 14 TGTGCCAGCCACCCCAGGAGGGGGGGGGACATTCAGTACTTC CASHPRRGGDIQYF
TRBJ2-1 TRBV5-1 - - 13 TGCGCCAGCAGCCGGGACACTTACAATGAGCAGTTCTTC CASSRDTYNEQFF
TRBJ2-5 TRBV27 - - 11 TGTGCCAGCAGAGGGAAAGAGACCCAGTACTTC CASRGKETQYF
TRBJ2-7 TRBV20-1 - - 11 TGCAGTGCTAAGGGCCCCTCCGAGCAGTACTTC CSAKGPSEQYF
TRBJ1-2 TRBV9 - - 16 TGTGCCAGCAGCGTAGGGATAATGCGGCAGGGCAATGGCTACACCTTC CASSVGIMRQGNGYTF
TRBJ2-3 TRBV14 - once 15 TGTGCCAGCAGCCAAGTATCCCGCAGCACAGATACGCAGTATTTT CASSQVSRSTDTQYF
TRBJ2-3 TRBV7-3 TRBD2 once 12 TGTGCCAGCAGCCCCGGGGGGGATACGCAGTATTTT CASSPGGDTQYF
TRBJ1-3 TRBV2 - - 16 TGTGCCAGCAGGGGGAACAGGGTGGTATCTGGAAACACCATATATTTT CASRGNRVVSGNTIYF
TRBJ1-5 TRBV11-3 TRBD1 - 18 TGTGCCAGCAGCTTAGTAGGGACAGGGCCACAGGGCAATCAGCCCCAGCATTTT CASSLVGTGPQGNQPQHF
TRBJ2-1 TRBV29-1 TRBD2 - 14 TGCAGCGTGGCCGGGACTAGCGTCTACAATGAGCAGTTCTTC CSVAGTSVYNEQFF
TRBJ2-2 TRBV19 - - 15 TGTGCCAGTAGTCGTCGGGGAATTAACACCGGGGAGCTGTTTTTT CASSRRGINTGELFF
TRBJ2-2 TRBV10-1 TRBD2 - 15 TGCGCCAGCAGCCCTGGCGGGGGGCGCCCCGGGGAGCTGTTTTTT CASSPGGGRPGELFF
TRBJ1-1 TRBV2 - - 12 TGTGCCAGCAGGAATTCCGGGACCGAAGCTTTCTTT CASRNSGTEAFF
TRBJ2-3 TRBV9 TRBD2 - 16 TGTGCCAGCAGCCCCCGAGCGGGAACGAGTACAGATACGCAGTATTTT CASSPRAGTSTDTQYF
TRBJ2-5 TRBV9 - - 13 TGTGCCAGCAGCGTCACAGGGTGGGAGACCCAGTACTTC CASSVTGWETQYF
TRBJ2-1 TRBV14 TRBD1 - 15 TGTGCCAGCAGTCGACAGGGGATTTCTCGCGGTGAGCAGTTCTTC CASSRQGISRGEQFF
TRBJ2-7 TRBV7-2 - - 12 TGTGCCAGCAGCCCCGGGGGGCACGAGCAGTACTTC CASSPGGHEQYF
TRBJ2-7 TRBV18 - - 14 TGTGCCAGCTCACCACTCGGCACCTCCTACGAGCAGTACTTC CASSPLGTSYEQYF
TRBJ1-1 TRBV25-1 - - 13 TGTGCCAGCAGTAGGGGGGCCGGGACTGAAGCTTTCTTT CASSRGAGTEAFF
TRBJ2-3 TRBV19 TRBD1 - 15 TGTGCCAGTAGTTTACAGGGGGCGAGCGCAGATACGCAGTATTTT CASSLQGASADTQYF
TRBJ2-2 TRBV9 TRBD2 - 16 TGTGCCAGCAGCCAGCAGGGCGGGAGGGGCACCGGGGAGCTGTTTTTT CASSQQGGRGTGELFF
TRBJ2-1 TRBV5-4 - - 16 TGTGCCAGCGGATTGGGGGGACCACCAAAAGGCAATGAGCAGTTCTTC CASGLGGPPKGNEQFF
TRBJ2-7 TRBV9 - - 15 TGTGCCAGCAGCGAAGGGGGACTTACGTCCTACGAGCAGTACTTC CASSEGGLTSYEQYF
TRBJ2-3 TRBV5-1 TRBD2 - 15 TGCGCCAGCAGGTTTCTAGCGGAAAGCACAGATACGCAGTATTTT CASRFLAESTDTQYF
TRBJ2-1 TRBV9 TRBD2 - 16 TGTGCCAGCAGCACGAGAGCTAGCGGGAATTTCGGGGAGCAGTTCTTC CASSTRASGNFGEQFF
TRBJ2-1 TRBV11-2 - - 16 TGTGCCAGCAGCAGGGGGGTGTACCCCGACTACAATGAGCAGTTCTTC CASSRGVYPDYNEQFF
TRBJ1-1 TRBV28 - - 15 TGTGCCAGCAGTTTACCGGGGAAGGGGGACACTGAAGCTTTCTTT CASSLPGKGDTEAFF
TRBJ2-1 TRBV10-3 - - 16 TGTGCCATCAGTGAGTCGGGGGACTCTTCCTACAATGAGCAGTTCTTC CAISESGDSSYNEQFF
TRBJ2-7 TRBV10-2 - - 13 TGCGCCAGCAGTGAGTCGAGTAACTACGAGCAGTACTTC CASSESSNYEQYF